These 19 T cell receptor beta chains share one sample of origin, sequenced in a study of T cell changes during pregnancy in multiple sclerosis. Method: immunoSEQ multiplex PCR; TCRdb's copy keeps in-frame clones and lacks some. This table holds 60,000 to 85,000 clones, more than 85% found once. The source material was peripheral blood, sampled in the second trimester of pregnancy. The receptors originated from a female donor with multiple sclerosis, enrolled in a pregnancy study.

This rearrangement joins TRBV7-6 to TRBJ2-7, with D maybe TRBD1 (5 bases). The germline gives CDR1 SGHVS, CDR2 FNYEAQ. The CDR3 is 14 residues long. Trimming removed 3 bases at V and 1 base at J, with 10 bases between. CDR3 protein: CASSFKQGSYEQYF. The CDR3 nucleotides are TGTGCCAGCAGCTTCAAGCAGGGTTCCTACGAGCAGTACTTC.

This chain uses TRBV7-7 with TRBJ2-1; 9 bases align to TRBD1. Trimming at V came to 6 bases and at J to 6 bases, leaving 3 bases not matched to a gene. Germline CDR1 and CDR2: SSHAT and FNYEAQ (reference sequence). The CDR3 is made up of 13 amino acids. The CDR3 DNA reads TGTGCCAGCAGTACGACAGGGGGCAATGAGCAGTTCTTC. Translated, it gives CASSTTGGNEQFF.

CDR3 region: CASSSSGLAHRGSQETQYF. In DNA, the CDR3 is TGTGCCAGTAGTAGTTCAGGACTAGCGCATCGAGGGAGTCAGGAAACCCAGTACTTC. The chain links TRBV19 to TRBJ2-5, with 9 bases that match TRBD2. Germline V gene data show CDR1 as LNHDA and CDR2 as SQIVND (reference sequence). J lost 8 bases, V lost 4 bases, and 23 bases had no gene match. CDR3 length: 19 residues.

This rearrangement joins TRBV25-1 to TRBJ1-2; D gene unclear. The CDR3 totals 13 residues. The V and J ends lost 2 bases and 6 bases respectively, with 10 bases between them. CDR1 and CDR2 from the germline V gene are MGHDK and SYGVNS. The CDR3, as DNA: TGTGCCAGCAGTGAAGAGGGATTCAATGGCTACACCTTC. Amino acid sequence: CASSEEGFNGYTF.

The rearrangement uses TRBV7-9 and TRBJ2-6; 8 positions match TRBD1. Germline V gene data show CDR1 as SEHNR and CDR2 as FQNEAQ (reference sequence). CDR3 size: 18 residues. Trimming took 3 bases from V and 4 from J; bases not matched to a gene: 11. CDR3: CASSLPTGEHGGANVLTF. CDR3 coding DNA: TGTGCCAGCAGCTTGCCGACAGGGGAGCATGGCGGGGCCAACGTCCTGACTTTC.

The V call is TRBV5-6, the J call TRBJ2-3; D unclear. Trimming left V 3 bases short and J 7 bases short, with 9 bases between. The CDR3 contains 12 residues. The germline gives CDR1 SGHDT, CDR2 YYEEEE. In nucleotides, the CDR3 is TGTGCCAGCAGCTCGCGACACTATACGCAGTATTTT. This translates into CASSSRHYTQYF.

This sequence joins TRBV18 and TRBJ1-2; possibly TRBD1 for D (6 bases). Trimming stripped 5 bases from V and 1 base from J, with 14 bases between. CDR1 KGHSH and CDR2 LQKENI come from the germline V gene. The CDR3 covers 15 residues. As DNA, the CDR3 is TGTGCCAGCTCAAGTCGGGCAGGGGATAACTATGGCTACACCTTC. Translating it yields CASSSRAGDNYGYTF.

The CDR3 nucleotides are TGTGCCAACGCAGACCTGGGCAGGGCGGTCACTGAAGCTTTCTTT. It yields the protein CANADLGRAVTEAFF. The V call is TRBV5-8, the J call TRBJ1-1; the D gene is possibly TRBD1 (5 bases). CDR1 is SGHTS and CDR2 is YDEGEE in the germline V gene. Trimming removed 9 bases from V and 4 bases from J, with 22 bases in between. This CDR3 spans 15 amino acids.

This chain links TRBV9 with TRBJ2-3, with 7 bases identical to TRBD2. Germline CDR1 SGDLS, CDR2 YYNGEE. J was trimmed by 3 bases and V by 1 base; bases with no gene match: 8. The CDR3 totals 16 residues. The CDR3 DNA is TGTGCCAGCAGCGTAATGGCGGGGGAAGGGACAGATACGCAGTATTTT. It yields the protein CASSVMAGEGTDTQYF. The whole variable domain, remainder taken from reference TRBV9 and TRBJ2-3, is DSGVTQTPKHLITATGQRVTLRCSPRSGDLSVYWYQQSLDQGLQFLIQYYNGEERAKGNILERFSAQQFPDLHSELNLSSLELGDSALYFCASSVMAGEGTDTQYFGPGTRLTVL.

This clone was seen a handful of times. The chain joins TRBV9 to TRBJ1-2; TRBD1 aligns across 9 bases. The CDR3 contains 13 residues. CDR1 and CDR2 from the germline V gene are SGDLS and YYNGEE. With 4 bases clipped from V and 6 bases from J, the junction kept 4 bases outside the gene matches. CDR3 sequence: CASSTRTGDGYTF. The CDR3 bases are TGTGCCAGCAGCACCCGGACAGGGGATGGCTACACCTTC.

The chain uses TRBV6-5 and TRBJ1-3; D uncertain. The germline V gene encodes CDR1 MNHEY and CDR2 SVGAGI. The CDR3 consists of 15 residues. Trimming shortened V by 0 bases and J by 4 bases, and 10 bases separated the two germline ends. CDR3 sequence: CASSYSMQAGNTIYF. The CDR3 nucleotides read TGTGCCAGCAGTTACTCAATGCAGGCAGGAAACACCATATATTTT.

This sequence joins TRBV11-2 and TRBJ2-7; TRBD2 might be the D (5 bases). The V gene's germline CDR1 is SGHAT and CDR2 FQNNGV. The CDR3 runs to 11 residues. V gave up 4 bases and J gave up 9 bases, with 10 bases separating them. The CDR3 reads CASSSFGVQYF. The DNA of the CDR3 is TGTGCCAGCAGCTCGTTCGGGGTGCAGTACTTC.

V and J are TRBV30 and TRBJ1-5; no clear D. From germline, CDR1 is GTSNPN and CDR2 SVGIG (reference sequence). The CDR3 is 13 amino acids. The germline V and J ends were trimmed by 2 bases and 0 bases, with 5 bases remaining between them. The CDR3: CAWSLLSNQPQHF. DNA of the CDR3: TGTGCCTGGAGTCTCCTTAGCAATCAGCCCCAGCATTTT.

This rearrangement joins TRBV5-1 to TRBJ1-2; 7 positions match TRBD1. The CDR3 is 16 residues long. The V segment lost 4 bases and the J segment 3 bases; nucleotides outside the gene matches: 12. The germline CDR1 and CDR2 sequences are SGHRS and YFSETQ. CDR3 coding DNA: TGCGCCAGCAGCGCGCCGGCCGGGACAGTAGACTATGGCTACACCTTC. It is translated as CASSAPAGTVDYGYTF.

This clone was detected once. This sequence joins TRBV19 and TRBJ1-3; D remains ambiguous. There are 14 residues in the CDR3. The V end lost 5 bases, the J end lost 0 bases, and 8 bases lay between the germline ends. In germline, CDR1 is LNHDA, CDR2 SQIVND (reference sequence). The CDR3 spells CASSVFISGNTIYF. The CDR3 DNA follows: TGTGCCAGTAGTGTTTTTATCTCTGGAAACACCATATATTTT. Full variable domain (missing parts from reference TRBV19 and TRBJ1-3): DGGITQSPKYLFRKEGQNVTLSCEQNLNHDAMYWYRQDPGQGLRLIYYSQIVNDFQKGDIAEGYSVSREKKESFPLTVTSAQKNPTAFYLCASSVFISGNTIYFGEGSWLTVV.

This chain joins TRBV27 and TRBJ1-1, with D perhaps TRBD1 (5 bases). The CDR3 totals 13 residues. The germline V gene encodes CDR1 MNHEY and CDR2 SMNVEV (reference sequence). Trimming removed 4 bases at V and 5 bases at J, with 11 bases between. The CDR3 reads CASSWPGGTEAFF. CDR3 nucleotides: TGTGCCAGCAGTTGGCCGGGGGGGACTGAAGCTTTCTTT.

This chain uses TRBV11-2 with TRBJ1-2; weak D call: TRBD1 (6 bases). The ends were cut back, 4 bases at V and 5 bases at J, with 14 bases in the middle. Germline CDR1 reads SGHAT; CDR2 reads FQNNGV. The CDR3 is 14 amino acids. Here the CDR3 DNA reads TGTGCCAGCAGCTCGAGGTTCAGGGGTTATGGCTACACCTTC. It specifies CASSSRFRGYGYTF.

The chain carries TRBV5-1 and TRBJ1-2; possible D gene TRBD1, 5 bases. V was clipped by 6 bases and J by 4 bases, with 13 bases between them. Germline V CDR1 and CDR2: SGHRS, YFSETQ. This CDR3 spans 13 amino acids. The CDR3 loop is CASNPGGGYGYTF. The CDR3 coding sequence is TGCGCCAGCAATCCGGGGGGAGGCTATGGCTACACCTTC. Filled out from reference TRBV5-1 and TRBJ1-2, the complete variable domain reads KAGVTQTPRYLIKTRGQQVTLSCSPISGHRSVSWYQQTPGQGLQFLFEYFSETQRNKGNFPGRFSGRQFSNSRSEMNVSTLELGDSALYLCASNPGGGYGYTFGSGTRLTVV.

This clone appeared a single time. The chain recombines TRBV2 with TRBJ1-5; the D is unclear. Germline values: CDR1 SNHLY, CDR2 FYNNEI. The CDR3 contains 13 residues. V lost 1 base and J lost 6, with 7 bases in between. The CDR3 coding sequence is TGTGCCAGCAGTGAAGAATTGGCTCAGCCCCAGCATTTT. This translates into CASSEELAQPQHF.